These T cell receptor beta chains were read from a single sample in a study of cytomegalovirus exposure and HLA in healthy donors. Sequenced by immunoSEQ multiplex PCR; TCRdb stores in-frame clones only, minus some. The repertoire holds over 150,000 clones, with around 70% as singletons. Sequences were obtained from PBMCs. The receptors originated from a male donor in good health and CMV-seronegative. The conserved cysteine and the conserved F or W are not part of the CDR3 here.

v_gene	j_gene	CDR3aa
TRBV5-1	TRBJ1-5	ASSLGGAAGQPQH
TRBV7-8	TRBJ2-1	ASSPSGRGSYNEQF
TRBV30	TRBJ1-5	AVSTGYSNQPQH
TRBV19	TRBJ2-7	ASSMGQSFYEQY
TRBV7-9	TRBJ1-1	ASTDNQGWSTEAF
TRBV11-2	TRBJ1-1	ASSLRQGNTEAF
TRBV7-3	TRBJ2-6	ASSFVGSSGANVLT
TRBV30	TRBJ1-6	AWSQVDNSPLH
TRBV25-1	TRBJ1-6	ASSDRGRSPLH
TRBV2	TRBJ1-2	ASSDRTSNYGYT
TRBV27	TRBJ1-5	ASSFGGIGNQPQH
TRBV28	TRBJ2-7	ASGVIQGSDYEQY
TRBV21-1	TRBJ1-2	ASSKCASPNVGYT
TRBV5-1	TRBJ2-2	ASSLVGTGELF
TRBV5-4	TRBJ2-7	ASSGDSYEQY
TRBV5-8	TRBJ1-6	ASSLESVRRKLH
TRBV6-5	TRBJ1-1	AIGGITNTEAF
TRBV18	TRBJ2-7	ASSPPTYEQY
TRBV5-1	TRBJ2-1	ASSSTLRTSRPTDEQF
TRBV28	TRBJ2-1	ASLAGTSYNEQF
TRBV5-1	TRBJ1-2	ASSDHSWGENGYT
TRBV7-9	TRBJ1-3	ASSWEGHSGNTIY
TRBV4-2	TRBJ2-3	ASSQERLSDTQY
TRBV30	TRBJ2-1	AWLSGSSYNEQF
TRBV6-1	TRBJ2-7	ASSSLDRENEQY
TRBV29-1	TRBJ2-3	SVGMTSGSWIDTQY
TRBV15	TRBJ1-1	ATSRDQNREAF
TRBV28	TRBJ1-2	ASSLGGNYGYT
TRBV28	TRBJ1-6	ASSLSTPTGPLH
TRBV4-1	TRBJ1-6	ASSQTFVVSSYNSPLH
TRBV4-1	TRBJ1-2	ASSQEGKGADGYT
TRBV2	TRBJ1-4	ASSLGGSANEKLF
TRBV19	TRBJ2-1	ASSIVGQRLAGVANEQF
TRBV9	TRBJ2-2	ASSARLYRETGELF
TRBV19	TRBJ2-1	ASSPRVTNEQF
TRBV28	TRBJ1-1	ASSLPGQAGSTEAF
TRBV18	TRBJ2-7	ASSPPLAGNSYEQY